The rows below give T cell receptor beta chains drawn from one sample of a study of post-analysis software for immune sequencing data. TCRdb used MiXCR to reprocess the PCR reads, holding one entry per CDR3 protein. The sample contains approximately 180,000 distinct CDR3 sequences, 30% of which appear only once. Source material: blood. Receptors originate from a girl between 10 and 17 years old with multiple sclerosis. Both conserved end residues are part of each CDR3. The order of the fields is V gene, D gene, clone size, J gene, CDR3 DNA, CDR3 protein. D genes are given only for firm matches. Clone size, where shown, is once, few, many, or a class for clones that have expanded.

>TRBV12-3/TRBV12-4|TRBD2|many|TRBJ2-5
TGTGCCAGCAGTTTCTCAAGCGGGAGTGAGACCCAGTACTTC
CASSFSSGSETQYF
>TRBV4-1|NA|many|TRBJ2-5
TGCGCCAGCAGCCGTTGGAAGTTTAACATCCTTTTACAAGAGACCCAGTACTTC
CASSRWKFNILLQETQYF
>TRBV5-1|TRBD1|NA|TRBJ1-1
TGCGCCAGCAGCTTGGCAGGGGGTTTCACTGAAGCTTTCTTT
CASSLAGGFTEAFF
>TRBV7-9|NA|many|TRBJ2-7
TGTGCCAGCAGCATACGGGGCCCCCACTACGAGCAGTACTTC
CASSIRGPHYEQYF
>TRBV30|TRBD2|few|TRBJ2-2
TGTGCCTGGAAGAAGAGGGCTAGCGGGGTGACGAACACCGGGGAGCGGTTTTTT
CAWKKRASGVTNTGERFF
>TRBV28|TRBD2|few|TRBJ2-1
TGTGCCAGTCACTCCTCCGGGAGGGCATTCAATGAGCAGTTCTTC
CASHSSGRAFNEQFF
>TRBV4-1|NA|many|TRBJ2-5
TGCGCCAGCAGCCAAGGTTACTTTAGACAGGAGACCCAGTACTTC
CASSQGYFRQETQYF
>TRBV5-6|NA|many|TRBJ1-5
TGTGCCAGCAGCTACTGGGTTTCCAATCAGCCCCAGCATTTT
CASSYWVSNQPQHF
>TRBV27|NA|many|TRBJ2-1
TGTGCCAGCAGTGCGGGTATGGAGCAGTTCTTC
CASSAGMEQFF
>TRBV28|NA|NA|TRBJ2-7
TGTGCCAGTAGGTTAACGATGAGGGCCTACGAGCAGTACTTC
CASRLTMRAYEQYF
>TRBV28|NA|NA|TRBJ2-7
TGTGCCAGCAAGGGGATGGGGGGAGTCCCCACCTACGAGCAGTACTTC
CASKGMGGVPTYEQYF
>TRBV5-1|NA|NA|TRBJ2-1
TGCGCCAGCAGTTCTTCTTTAGTTGACAATGAGCGGTTCTTC
CASSSSLVDNERFF
>TRBV6-5|NA|few|TRBJ1-2
TGTGCCAGCAGTTACCCGTTAAACAGCATGACTGTCTACACCTTC
CASSYPLNSMTVYTF
>TRBV14|NA|few|TRBJ2-1
TGTGCCAGCAGCCAAGGCACCTTTAGCGGACAGTTCTTC
CASSQGTFSGQFF
>TRBV6-2/TRBV6-3|NA|NA|TRBJ1-1
TGTGCCAGCAGTGACGACCTTGAAGCTTTCTTT
CASSDDLEAFF
>TRBV29-1|TRBD1|many|TRBJ1-4
TGCAGCGCACGACAGGGCGAAGAAAAACTGTTTTTT
CSARQGEEKLFF
>TRBV20-1|TRBD1|NA|TRBJ2-2
TGCAGTGCTAGATTACCGGGACAGGGGTCCGGGGAGCTGTTTTTT
CSARLPGQGSGELFF
>TRBV5-1|NA|NA|TRBJ1-2
TGCGCCAGCAGCTCCTTACTTCTTAATAATTACAGCCGTTCCTCCTATGGCTACACCTTC
CASSSLLLNNYSRSSYGYTF
>TRBV20-1|NA|many|TRBJ2-1
TGCAGTGCCCCCTCAGCGCGCACCTACAATGAGCAGTTCTTC
CSAPSARTYNEQFF
>TRBV4-1|TRBD1|few|TRBJ2-7
TGCGCCAGCAGCCAAGGGACAGGGGGACGCTACGAGCAGTACTTC
CASSQGTGGRYEQYF
>TRBV7-2|TRBD2|NA|TRBJ2-5
TGTGCCAGCAGCTTAGTAGTCTTGCGGGAGGACCAGTACTTC
CASSLVVLREDQYF
>TRBV3-1|TRBD2|NA|TRBJ2-1
TGTGCCAACATCCTCGGGAGGGGAGATACAGGTGAGCAGTTCTTC
CANILGRGDTGEQFF
>TRBV10-3|NA|many|TRBJ2-7
TGTGCCATCAGTGAAACTCCCTCCAAAACTCTCTACGAGCAGTACTTC
CAISETPSKTLYEQYF
>TRBV6-5|NA|many|TRBJ2-3
TGTGCCAGCAGTTACCTATTAGCAGATACGCAGTATTTT
CASSYLLADTQYF
>TRBV7-2|TRBD1|many|TRBJ2-3
TGTGCCAGCAGCCCCACGGGACAGTACACAGATACGCAGTATTTT
CASSPTGQYTDTQYF
>TRBV6-5|NA|many|TRBJ2-1
TGTGCCAGCAGTTCTGAATACAATGAGCAGTTCTTC
CASSSEYNEQFF
>TRBV20-1|NA|few|TRBJ1-1
TGCAGTGCCCCGGCAGGACGGCTAAACACTGAAGCTTTCTTT
CSAPAGRLNTEAFF
>TRBV20-1|NA|many|TRBJ2-6
TGCAGTGCTAGAGCCCCAGGGGTTTCAGGGGCCAACGTCCTGACTTTC
CSARAPGVSGANVLTF
>TRBV19|TRBD2|few|TRBJ2-7
TGTGCCAGTAGTGAAGGACTAGTCTCCTACGAGCAGTACTTC
CASSEGLVSYEQYF
>TRBV6-5|NA|NA|TRBJ2-3
TGTGCCAGCAGTTACGGGGGGAAGCACACAGATACGCAGTATTTT
CASSYGGKHTDTQYF
>TRBV5-1|TRBD1|many|TRBJ2-3
TGCGCCAGCAGCCCCGGGGACAGTTTCACAGATACGCAGTATTTT
CASSPGDSFTDTQYF
>TRBV20-1|TRBD1|NA|TRBJ1-5
TGCAGTGCTAGACAGGGGGCAAATCAGCCCCAGCATTTT
CSARQGANQPQHF
>TRBV20-1|NA|NA|TRBJ1-4
TGCAGTGCTGTCCTCAAGGGGGTACCTAATGAAAAACTGTTTTTT
CSAVLKGVPNEKLFF
>TRBV11-2|NA|many|TRBJ2-7
TGTGCCAGCAGCGAAAAGGGTATCCCCTACGAGCAGTACTTC
CASSEKGIPYEQYF
>TRBV12-3/TRBV12-4|NA|NA|TRBJ1-1
TGTGCCAGCAGTTTTGGCCCGATGAACACTGAAGCTTTCTTT
CASSFGPMNTEAFF
>TRBV27|NA|NA|TRBJ2-5
TGTGCCAGCAGTTTATCGATGGGGGGAGAGACCCAGTACTTC
CASSLSMGGETQYF
>TRBV6-1|NA|few|TRBJ1-1
TGTGCCAGCAGTTGGACATTTTCGAACACTGAAGCTTTCTTT
CASSWTFSNTEAFF
>TRBV6-5|NA|many|TRBJ2-1
TGTGCCAGCAGTTACTCAAGCCGGGAAGAGCAGTTCTTC
CASSYSSREEQFF
>TRBV7-2|TRBD1|few|TRBJ2-5
TGTGCCAGCAGCTCTCCGGGACAGCACCGAGAGACCCAGTACTTC
CASSSPGQHRETQYF
>TRBV6-2/TRBV6-3|NA|NA|TRBJ2-2
TGTGCCAGCAGTTACTCGGTGGCGGAGTCGAACACCGGGGAGCGGTTTTTT
CASSYSVAESNTGERFF